The clone carrying this T cell receptor beta chain occurred a few times. Germline V CDR1 and CDR2: GTSNPN, SVGIG (reference sequence). Trimming removed 8 bases at V and 4 bases at J, with 20 bases between. The CDR3 length is 14 residues. This record belongs to a study of shared T cell receptors in the human thymus. Clones were read by immunoSEQ multiplex PCR, and TCRdb kept only the in-frame ones, dropping some. The data show over 450,000 clones, approximately 80% seen once. This same sample was also taken into another study, of human thymus T cells. That report notes: In thymic and blood repertoires alike, V and J usage looked biased.

The rearrangement links TRBV30 to TRBJ2-5; D is perhaps TRBD2 (7 bases). The origin of this receptor is a boy under two years old with a congenital heart defect. The specimen sequenced was thymocytes. The CDR3 DNA reads TGTGCCGGGGGGGCGGCCCCGAAAAGAGAGACCCAGTACTTC. This codes for CAGGAAPKRETQYF.